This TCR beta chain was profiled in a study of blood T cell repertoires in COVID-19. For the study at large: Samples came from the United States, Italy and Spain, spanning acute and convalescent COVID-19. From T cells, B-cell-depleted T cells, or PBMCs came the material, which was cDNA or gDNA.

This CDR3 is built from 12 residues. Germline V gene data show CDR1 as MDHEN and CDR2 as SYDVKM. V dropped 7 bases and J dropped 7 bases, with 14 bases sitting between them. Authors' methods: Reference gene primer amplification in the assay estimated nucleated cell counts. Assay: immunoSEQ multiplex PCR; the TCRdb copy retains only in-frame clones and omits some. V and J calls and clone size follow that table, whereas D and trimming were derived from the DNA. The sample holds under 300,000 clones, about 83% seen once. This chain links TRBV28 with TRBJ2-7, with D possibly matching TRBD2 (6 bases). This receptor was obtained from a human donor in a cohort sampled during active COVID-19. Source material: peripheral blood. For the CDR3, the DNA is TGTGCCAGCATTCTCCCCGGGGGAGAGCAGTACTTC. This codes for CASILPGGEQYF.